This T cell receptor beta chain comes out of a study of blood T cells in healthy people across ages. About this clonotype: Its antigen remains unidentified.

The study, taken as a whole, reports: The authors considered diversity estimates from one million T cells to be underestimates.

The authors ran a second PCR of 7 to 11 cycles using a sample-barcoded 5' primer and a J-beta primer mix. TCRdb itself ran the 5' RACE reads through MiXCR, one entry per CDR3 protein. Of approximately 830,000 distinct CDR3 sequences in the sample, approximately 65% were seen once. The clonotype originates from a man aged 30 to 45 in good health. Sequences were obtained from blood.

The CDR3 is CASSLGRRDNEQFF. CDR3 in DNA: TGTGCCAGCAGCTTGGGACGCAGGGACAATGAGCAGTTCTTC. V and J are TRBV13 and TRBJ2-1; tentatively, D is TRBD1 or TRBD2 (5 bases each). There are 14 residues in the CDR3. CDR1 and CDR2 from the germline V gene are PRHDT and FYEKMQ (reference sequence). Deletions cut 3 bases from V and 5 bases from J, with 11 bases between. The full variable domain, in which reference TRBV13 and TRBJ2-1 provide the parts outside the CDR3, is AAGVIQSPRHLIKEKRETATLKCYPIPRHDTVYWYQQGPGQDPQFLISFYEKMQSDKGSIPDRFSAQQFSDYHSELNMSSLELGDSALYFCASSLGRRDNEQFFGPGTRLTVL.